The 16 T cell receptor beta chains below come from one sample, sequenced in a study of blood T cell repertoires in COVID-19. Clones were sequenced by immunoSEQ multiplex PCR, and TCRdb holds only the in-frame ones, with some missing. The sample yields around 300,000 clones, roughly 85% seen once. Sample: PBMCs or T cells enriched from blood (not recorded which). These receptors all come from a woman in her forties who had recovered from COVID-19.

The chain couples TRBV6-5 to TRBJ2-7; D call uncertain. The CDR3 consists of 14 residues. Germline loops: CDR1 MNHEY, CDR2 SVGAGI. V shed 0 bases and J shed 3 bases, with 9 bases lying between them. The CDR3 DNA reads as TGTGCCAGCAGTTACTCGAGCGTTTTCTACGAGCAGTACTTC. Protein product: CASSYSSVFYEQYF.

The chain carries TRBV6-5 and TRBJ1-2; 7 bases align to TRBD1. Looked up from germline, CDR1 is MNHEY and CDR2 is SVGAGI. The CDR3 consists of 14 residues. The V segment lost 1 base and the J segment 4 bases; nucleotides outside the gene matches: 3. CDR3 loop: CASSYYRQGYGYTF. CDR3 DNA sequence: TGTGCCAGCAGTTACTACCGACAGGGCTATGGCTACACCTTC.

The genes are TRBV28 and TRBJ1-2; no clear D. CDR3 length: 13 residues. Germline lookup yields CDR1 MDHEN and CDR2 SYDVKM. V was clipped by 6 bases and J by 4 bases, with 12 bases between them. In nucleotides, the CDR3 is TGTGCCAGCAGCCGAAATGGGCCCTATGGCTACACCTTC. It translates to CASSRNGPYGYTF.

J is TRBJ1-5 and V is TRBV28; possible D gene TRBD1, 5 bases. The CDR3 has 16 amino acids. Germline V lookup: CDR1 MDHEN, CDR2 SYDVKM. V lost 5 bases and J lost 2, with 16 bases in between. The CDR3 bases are TGTGCCAGCAGTACCTGGGGGGAGGTGGGCAATCAGCCCCAGCATTTT. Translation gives CASSTWGEVGNQPQHF.

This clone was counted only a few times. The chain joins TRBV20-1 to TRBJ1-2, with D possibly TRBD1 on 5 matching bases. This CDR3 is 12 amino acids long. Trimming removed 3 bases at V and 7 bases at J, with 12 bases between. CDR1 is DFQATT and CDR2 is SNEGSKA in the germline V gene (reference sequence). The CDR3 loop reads CSASRQGGGYTF. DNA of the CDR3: TGCAGTGCTAGTCGGCAGGGTGGTGGCTACACCTTC.

Here the CDR3 reads CATRGGSTDTQYF. In DNA form, the CDR3 reads TGTGCCACCAGGGGCGGGAGCACAGATACGCAGTATTTT. The chain recombines TRBV24-1 with TRBJ2-3, with a tentative D call TRBD2 (5 bases). Trimming removed 7 bases at V and 0 bases at J, with 7 bases between. The CDR3 is 13 residues long. Germline-derived CDR1 and CDR2 are KGHDR and SFDVKD.

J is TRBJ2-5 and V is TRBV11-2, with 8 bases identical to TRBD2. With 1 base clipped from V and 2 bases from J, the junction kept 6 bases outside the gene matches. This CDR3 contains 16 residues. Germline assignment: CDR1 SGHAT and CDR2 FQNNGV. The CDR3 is CASSLGQAGVQETQYF. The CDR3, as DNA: TGTGCCAGCAGCTTAGGACAAGCGGGAGTACAAGAGACCCAGTACTTC. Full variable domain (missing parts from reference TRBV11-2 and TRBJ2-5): EAGVAQSPRYKIIEKRQSVAFWCNPISGHATLYWYQQILGQGPKLLIQFQNNGVVDDSQLPKDRFSAERLKGVDSTLKIQPAKLEDSAVYLCASSLGQAGVQETQYFGPGTRLLVL.

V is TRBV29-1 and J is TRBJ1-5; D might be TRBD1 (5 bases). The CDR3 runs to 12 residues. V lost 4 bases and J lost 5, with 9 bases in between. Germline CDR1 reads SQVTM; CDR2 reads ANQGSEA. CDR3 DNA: TGCAGCGTTGGGGGGGGAGATCAGCCCCAGCATTTT. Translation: CSVGGGDQPQHF.

In DNA form, the CDR3 reads TGTGCCAGCTCACCTGGACAGGGGGCACCCTCTGGAAACACCATATATTTT. Translation gives CASSPGQGAPSGNTIYF. This chain links TRBV18 with TRBJ1-3; TRBD1 matches 11 bases. This CDR3 is built from 17 residues. Per germline, CDR1 KGHSH and CDR2 LQKENI. With V trimmed by 3 bases and J by 0 bases, 4 bases remained unmatched.

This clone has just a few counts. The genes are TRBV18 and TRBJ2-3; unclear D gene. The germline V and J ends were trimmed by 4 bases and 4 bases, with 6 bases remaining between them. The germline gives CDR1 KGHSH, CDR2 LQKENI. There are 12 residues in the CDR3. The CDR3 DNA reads TGTGCCAGCTCACGCGGAGCAGATACGCAGTATTTT. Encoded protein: CASSRGADTQYF.

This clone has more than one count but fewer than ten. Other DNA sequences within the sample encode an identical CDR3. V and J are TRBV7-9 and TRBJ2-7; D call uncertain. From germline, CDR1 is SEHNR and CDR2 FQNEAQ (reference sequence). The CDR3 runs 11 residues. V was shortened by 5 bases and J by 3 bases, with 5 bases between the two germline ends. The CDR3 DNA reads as TGTGCCAGCAGCCCTCTCTACGAGCAGTACTTC. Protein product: CASSPLYEQYF.

CDR3 protein: CASSSQTIDTQYF. The CDR3 region has the DNA TGTGCCAGCAGCTCCCAGACAATAGATACGCAGTATTTT. The gene calls are TRBV7-2 and TRBJ2-3; D gene uncertain. V lost 4 bases, J lost 5 bases, and 10 bases lay in between. Germline CDR1 and CDR2: SGHTA and FQGNSA. This CDR3 contains 13 residues.

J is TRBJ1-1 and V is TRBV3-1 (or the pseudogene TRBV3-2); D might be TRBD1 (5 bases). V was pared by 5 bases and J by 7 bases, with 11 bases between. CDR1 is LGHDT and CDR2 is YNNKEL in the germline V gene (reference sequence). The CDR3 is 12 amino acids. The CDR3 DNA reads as TGTGCCAGCAGCGATAGGACACTTGAAGCTTTCTTT. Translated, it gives CASSDRTLEAFF.

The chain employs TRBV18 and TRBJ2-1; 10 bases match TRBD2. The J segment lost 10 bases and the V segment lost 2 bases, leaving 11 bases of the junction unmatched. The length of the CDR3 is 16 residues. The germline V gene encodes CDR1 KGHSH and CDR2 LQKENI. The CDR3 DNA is TGTGCCAGCTCACCAGGTTCCAGCGGGAGGGCATTCGAGCAGTTCTTC. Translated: CASSPGSSGRAFEQFF.

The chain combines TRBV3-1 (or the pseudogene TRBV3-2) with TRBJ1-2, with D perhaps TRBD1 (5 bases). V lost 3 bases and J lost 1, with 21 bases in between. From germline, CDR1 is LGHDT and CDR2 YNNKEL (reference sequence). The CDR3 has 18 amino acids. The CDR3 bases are TGTGCCAGCAGCCAGGGCCCCCCCGGCAGGGCCTTTAACTATGGCTACACCTTC. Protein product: CASSQGPPGRAFNYGYTF.

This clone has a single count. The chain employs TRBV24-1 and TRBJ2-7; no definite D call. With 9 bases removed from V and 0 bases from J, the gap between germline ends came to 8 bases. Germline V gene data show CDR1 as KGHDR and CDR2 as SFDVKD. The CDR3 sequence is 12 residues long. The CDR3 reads CATCGSSYEQYF. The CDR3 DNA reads TGTGCCACCTGCGGTAGCTCCTACGAGCAGTACTTC.